The sequence of this T cell receptor beta chain was determined in a study of cytomegalovirus exposure and HLA in healthy donors. Study in general: Later, an analysis reported that the roughly 120 validation repertoires had used the same platform as the approximately 630 first-cohort repertoires. General study results and limits: The tendency of first-cohort TCR clusters to co-occur in the roughly 130 validation repertoires emerged from a later analysis. Among TCR beta chains, those listed as cytomegalovirus-associated numbered fewer than 200. The CMV antigen specificity of a few CMV-associated chains was confirmed through in vitro analysis.

Concerning this clone itself: Its antigen is not known.

Sequenced by immunoSEQ multiplex PCR; TCRdb stores in-frame clones only, minus some. The table lists approximately 220,000 clones, approximately 88% of them singletons, with 11% to 15% in the top ten. There are 17 residues in the CDR3. Germline V lookup: CDR1 WNHNN, CDR2 SYGVQD (reference sequence). The ends were cut back, 6 bases at V and 5 bases at J, with 26 bases in the middle. The rearrangement joins TRBV10-1 to TRBJ2-7, with a possible D match to TRBD2 (6 bases). The sequencing sample was made of PBMCs. The sequence was collected from a woman under 40 in good health and CMV-seropositive. DNA of the CDR3: TGCGCCAGCAGCCCGGCGGGGTCTAGCGACCTGAGGAACGAGCAGTACTTC. Its translation: CASSPAGSSDLRNEQYF.